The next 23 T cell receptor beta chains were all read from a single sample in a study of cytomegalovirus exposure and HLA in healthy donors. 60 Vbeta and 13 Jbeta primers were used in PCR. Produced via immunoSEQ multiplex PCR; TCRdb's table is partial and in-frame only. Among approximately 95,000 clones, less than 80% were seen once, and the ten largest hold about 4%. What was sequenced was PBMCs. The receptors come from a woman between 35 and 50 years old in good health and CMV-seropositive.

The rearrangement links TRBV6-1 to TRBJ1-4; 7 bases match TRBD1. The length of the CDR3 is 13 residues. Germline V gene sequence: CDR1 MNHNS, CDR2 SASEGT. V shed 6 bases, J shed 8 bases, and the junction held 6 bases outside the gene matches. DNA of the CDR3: TGTGCCAGCAGGTGGGGGACAGACGAAAAACTGTTTTTT. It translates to CASRWGTDEKLFF.

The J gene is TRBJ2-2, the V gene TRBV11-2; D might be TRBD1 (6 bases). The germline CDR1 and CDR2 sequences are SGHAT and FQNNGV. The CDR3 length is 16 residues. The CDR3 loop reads CAVAALDRFNTGELFF. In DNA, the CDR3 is TGTGCGGTAGCAGCCCTGGACAGATTCAACACCGGGGAGCTGTTTTTT.

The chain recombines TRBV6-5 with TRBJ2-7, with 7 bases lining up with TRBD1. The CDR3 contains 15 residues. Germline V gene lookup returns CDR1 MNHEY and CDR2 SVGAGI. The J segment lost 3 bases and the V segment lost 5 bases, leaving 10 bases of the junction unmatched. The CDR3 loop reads CASSPPRTGHYEQYF. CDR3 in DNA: TGTGCCAGCAGTCCACCAAGGACAGGACACTACGAGCAGTACTTC.

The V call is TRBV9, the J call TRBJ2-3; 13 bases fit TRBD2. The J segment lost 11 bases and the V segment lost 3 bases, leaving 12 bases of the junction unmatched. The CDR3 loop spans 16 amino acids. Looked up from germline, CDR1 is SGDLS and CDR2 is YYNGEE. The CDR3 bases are TGTGCCAGCAGCGACCAACTAGCGGGAGGGCCGCGGGAGCAGTATTTT. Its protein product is CASSDQLAGGPREQYF.

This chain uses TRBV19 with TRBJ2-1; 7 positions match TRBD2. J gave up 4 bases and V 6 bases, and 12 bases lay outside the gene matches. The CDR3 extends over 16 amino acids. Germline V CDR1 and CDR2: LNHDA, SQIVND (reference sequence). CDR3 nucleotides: TGTGCCAGTAGCCGCGGAAGCGGGAATAGTTACAATGAGCAGTTCTTC. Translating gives CASSRGSGNSYNEQFF.

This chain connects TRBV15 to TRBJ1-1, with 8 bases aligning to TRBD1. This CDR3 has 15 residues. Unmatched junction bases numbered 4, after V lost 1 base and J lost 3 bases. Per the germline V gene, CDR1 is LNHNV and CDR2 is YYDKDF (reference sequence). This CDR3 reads CATSRGRDRYTEAFF. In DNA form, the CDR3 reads TGTGCCACCAGCAGAGGGAGGGACAGGTACACTGAAGCTTTCTTT.

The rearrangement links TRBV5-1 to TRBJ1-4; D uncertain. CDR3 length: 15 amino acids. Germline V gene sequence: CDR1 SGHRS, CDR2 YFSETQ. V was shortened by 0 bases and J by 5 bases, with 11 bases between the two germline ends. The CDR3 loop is CASSLEAGGNEKLFF. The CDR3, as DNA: TGCGCCAGCAGCTTGGAGGCAGGAGGAAATGAAAAACTGTTTTTT.

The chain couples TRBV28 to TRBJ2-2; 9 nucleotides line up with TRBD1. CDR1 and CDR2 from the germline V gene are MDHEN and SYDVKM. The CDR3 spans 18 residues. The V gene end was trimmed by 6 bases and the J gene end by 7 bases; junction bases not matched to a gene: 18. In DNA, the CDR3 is TGTGCCAGCAGGGACCTCCGGGGACAGGGTCATCATCTCGGGGAGCTGTTTTTT. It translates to CASRDLRGQGHHLGELFF. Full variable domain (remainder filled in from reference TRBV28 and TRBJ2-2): DVKVTQSSRYLVKRTGEKVFLECVQDMDHENMFWYRQDPGLGLRLIYFSYDVKMKEKGDIPEGYSVSREKKERFSLILESASTNQTSMYLCASRDLRGQGHHLGELFFGEGSRLTVL.

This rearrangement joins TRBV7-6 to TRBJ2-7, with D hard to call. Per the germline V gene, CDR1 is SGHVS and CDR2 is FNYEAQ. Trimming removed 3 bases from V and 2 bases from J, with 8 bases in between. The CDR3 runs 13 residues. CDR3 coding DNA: TGTGCCAGCAGCTTGGGCAGTCCCTACGAGCAGTACTTC. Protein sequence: CASSLGSPYEQYF. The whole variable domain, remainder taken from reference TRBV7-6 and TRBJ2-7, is GAGVSQSPRYKVTKRGQDVALRCDPISGHVSLYWYRQALGQGPEFLTYFNYEAQQDKSGLPNDRFSAERPEGSISTLTIQRTEQRDSAMYRCASSLGSPYEQYFGPGTRLTVT.

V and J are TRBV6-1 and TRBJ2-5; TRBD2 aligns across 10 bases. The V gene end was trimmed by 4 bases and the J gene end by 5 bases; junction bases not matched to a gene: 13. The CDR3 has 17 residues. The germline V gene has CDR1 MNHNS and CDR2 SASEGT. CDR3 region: CASSAVGRLAGVETQYF. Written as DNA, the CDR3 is TGTGCCAGCAGTGCCGTAGGGCGGCTAGCGGGAGTGGAGACCCAGTACTTC.

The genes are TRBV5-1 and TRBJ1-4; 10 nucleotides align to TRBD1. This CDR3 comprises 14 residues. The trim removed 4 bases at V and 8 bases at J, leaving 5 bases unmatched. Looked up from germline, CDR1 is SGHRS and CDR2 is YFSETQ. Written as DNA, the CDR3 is TGCGCCAGCAGCCCGCGGGGACAGGGGGAAAAACTGTTTTTT. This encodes CASSPRGQGEKLFF.

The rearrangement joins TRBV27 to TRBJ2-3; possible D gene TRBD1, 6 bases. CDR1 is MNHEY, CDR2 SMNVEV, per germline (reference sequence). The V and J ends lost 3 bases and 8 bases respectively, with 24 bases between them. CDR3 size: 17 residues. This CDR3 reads CASSLSPYRASLGTQYF. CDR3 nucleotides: TGTGCCAGCAGTTTGTCACCTTACAGGGCCTCTCTAGGTACGCAGTATTTT.

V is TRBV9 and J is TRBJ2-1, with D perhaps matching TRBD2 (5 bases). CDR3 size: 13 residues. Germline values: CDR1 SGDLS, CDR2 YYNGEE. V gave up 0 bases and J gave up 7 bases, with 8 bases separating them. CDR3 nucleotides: TGTGCCAGCAGCGTAGGGGAGAGTAATGAGCAGTTCTTC. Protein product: CASSVGESNEQFF.

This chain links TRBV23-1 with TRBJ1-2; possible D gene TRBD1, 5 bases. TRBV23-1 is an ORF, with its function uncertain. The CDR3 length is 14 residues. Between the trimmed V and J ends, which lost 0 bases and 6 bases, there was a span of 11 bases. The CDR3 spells CASSQSGQGNGYTF. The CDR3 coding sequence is TGCGCCAGCAGTCAATCGGGCCAGGGTAATGGCTACACCTTC.

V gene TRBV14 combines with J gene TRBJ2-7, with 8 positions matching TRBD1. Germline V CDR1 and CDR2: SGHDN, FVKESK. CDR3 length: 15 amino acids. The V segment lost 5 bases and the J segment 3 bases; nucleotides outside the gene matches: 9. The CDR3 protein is CASSSRQGAYYEQYF. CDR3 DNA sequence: TGTGCCAGCAGCTCCAGGCAGGGGGCCTACTACGAGCAGTACTTC.

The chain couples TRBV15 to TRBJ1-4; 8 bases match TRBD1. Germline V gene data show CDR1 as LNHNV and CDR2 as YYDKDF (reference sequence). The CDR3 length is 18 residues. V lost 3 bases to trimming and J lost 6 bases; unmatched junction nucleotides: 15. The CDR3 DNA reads TGTGCCACCAGCAGCAGACTCCCTAGACAGGGGCGGGATGAAAAACTGTTTTTT. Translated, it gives CATSSRLPRQGRDEKLFF.

Written as DNA, the CDR3 is TGCGCCAGCAGCCAAGATCAGGACACTATTCTGGGGTATACGCAGTATTTT. It specifies CASSQDQDTILGYTQYF. The chain employs TRBV4-1 and TRBJ2-3, with D possibly TRBD1 on 5 matching bases. Per germline, CDR1 MGHRA and CDR2 YSYEKL. Trimming left V 0 bases short and J 7 bases short, with 20 bases between. This CDR3 region has 17 residues.

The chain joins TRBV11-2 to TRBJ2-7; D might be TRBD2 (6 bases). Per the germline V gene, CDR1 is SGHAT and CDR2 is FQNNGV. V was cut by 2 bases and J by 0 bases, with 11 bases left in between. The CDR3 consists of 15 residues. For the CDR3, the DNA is TGTGCCAGCAGCTTATATCTAGCGTCCTCCTACGAGCAGTACTTC. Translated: CASSLYLASSYEQYF.

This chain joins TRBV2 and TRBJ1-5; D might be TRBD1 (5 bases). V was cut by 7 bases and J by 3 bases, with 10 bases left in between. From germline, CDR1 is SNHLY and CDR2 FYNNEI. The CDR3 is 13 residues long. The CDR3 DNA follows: TGTGCCAGCAAACAGGATACCAATCAGCCCCAGCATTTT. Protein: CASKQDTNQPQHF.

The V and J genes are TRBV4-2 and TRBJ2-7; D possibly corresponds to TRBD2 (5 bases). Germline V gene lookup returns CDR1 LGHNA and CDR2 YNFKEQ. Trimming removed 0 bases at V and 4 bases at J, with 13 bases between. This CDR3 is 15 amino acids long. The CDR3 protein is CASSQDMGWTYEQYF. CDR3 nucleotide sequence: TGTGCCAGCAGCCAAGATATGGGCTGGACTTACGAGCAGTACTTC.

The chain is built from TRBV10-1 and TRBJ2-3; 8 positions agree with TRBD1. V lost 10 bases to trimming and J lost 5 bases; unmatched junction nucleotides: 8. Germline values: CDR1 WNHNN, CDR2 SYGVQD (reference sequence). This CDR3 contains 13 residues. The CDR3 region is CATGTGAGDTQYF. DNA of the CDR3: TGCGCCACCGGGACAGGAGCAGGAGATACGCAGTATTTT.

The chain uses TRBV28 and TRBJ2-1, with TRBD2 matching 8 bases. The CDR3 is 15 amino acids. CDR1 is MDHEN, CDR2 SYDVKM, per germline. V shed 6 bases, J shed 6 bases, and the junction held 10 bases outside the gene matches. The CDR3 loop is CASSPTRGASNEQFF. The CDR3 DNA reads TGTGCCAGCAGCCCCACGCGGGGGGCCTCCAATGAGCAGTTCTTC.

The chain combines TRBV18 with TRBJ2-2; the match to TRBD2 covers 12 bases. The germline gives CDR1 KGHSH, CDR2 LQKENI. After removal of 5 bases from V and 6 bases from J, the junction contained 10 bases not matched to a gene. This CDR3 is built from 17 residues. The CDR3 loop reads CASSSGTSGRLAGELFF. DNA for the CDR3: TGTGCCAGCTCATCCGGGACTAGCGGGCGGCTCGCCGGGGAGCTGTTTTTT.